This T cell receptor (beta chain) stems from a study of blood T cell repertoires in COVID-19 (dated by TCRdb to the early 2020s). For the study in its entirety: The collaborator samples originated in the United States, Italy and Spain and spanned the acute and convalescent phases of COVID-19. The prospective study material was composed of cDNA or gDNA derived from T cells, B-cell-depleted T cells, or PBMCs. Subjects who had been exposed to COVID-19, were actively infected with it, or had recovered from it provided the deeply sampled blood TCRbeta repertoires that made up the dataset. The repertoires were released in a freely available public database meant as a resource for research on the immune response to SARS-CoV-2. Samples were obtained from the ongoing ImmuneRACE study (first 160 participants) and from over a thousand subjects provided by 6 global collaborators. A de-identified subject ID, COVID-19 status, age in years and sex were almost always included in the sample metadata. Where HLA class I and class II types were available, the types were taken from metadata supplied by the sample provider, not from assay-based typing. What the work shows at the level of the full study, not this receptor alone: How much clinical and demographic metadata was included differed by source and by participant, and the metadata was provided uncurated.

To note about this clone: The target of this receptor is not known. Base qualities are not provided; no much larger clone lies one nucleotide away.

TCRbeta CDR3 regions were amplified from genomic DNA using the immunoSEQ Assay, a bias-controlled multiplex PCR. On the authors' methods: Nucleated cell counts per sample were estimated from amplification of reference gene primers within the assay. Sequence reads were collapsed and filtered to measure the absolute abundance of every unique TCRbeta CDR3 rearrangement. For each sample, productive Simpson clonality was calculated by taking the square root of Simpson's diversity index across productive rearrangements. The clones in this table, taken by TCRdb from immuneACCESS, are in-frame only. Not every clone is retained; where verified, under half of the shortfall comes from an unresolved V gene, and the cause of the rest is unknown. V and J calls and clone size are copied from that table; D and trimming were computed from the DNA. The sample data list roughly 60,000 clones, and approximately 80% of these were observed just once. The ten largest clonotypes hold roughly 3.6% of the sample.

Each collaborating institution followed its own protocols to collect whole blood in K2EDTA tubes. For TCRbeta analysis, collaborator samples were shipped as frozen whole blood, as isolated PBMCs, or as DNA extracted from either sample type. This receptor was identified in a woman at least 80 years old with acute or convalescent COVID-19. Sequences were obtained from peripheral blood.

The nucleotides are TGTGCCAGCAGCACAAGACAGGGACAGAGCACAGATACGCAGTATTTT. Translation gives CASSTRQGQSTDTQYF. This sequence uses TRBV7-2 and TRBJ2-3, with 7 bases aligning to TRBD1. CDR1 and CDR2 are read off the germline V gene as SGHTA and FQGNSA. Trimming removed 5 bases from V and 0 bases from J; the gene matches leave 8 bases unexplained. The CDR3 runs 16 residues from the cysteine to the phenylalanine. CDR3 DNA is the only sequence kept; it has 48 bases, read in frame from the first base.